Listed below are T cell receptor beta chains from one sample, sequenced in a study of Graves' ophthalmopathy and Graves' hyperthyroidism. TCRdb re-called the multiplex PCR reads with MiXCR, one entry per CDR3 protein. The table lists 680,000 or so distinct CDR3 sequences, approximately 22% of them singletons. Specimen: peripheral blood. The receptors were sampled from a woman younger than 30 with stable Graves' hyperthyroidism. Some clones in this sample may be carry-over from other donors' samples. Both conserved end residues are part of each CDR3. Each record gives: V gene, clone size, D gene, J gene, CDR3 protein, CDR3 DNA. D genes are given only for firm matches. Size tells how often a clone was seen (once, few, many) or the class of an expanded clone, and some rows leave it out.

>TRBV30|.|.|TRBJ2-5
CASEQGFQETQYF
TGTGCCTCGGAACAGGGCTTCCAAGAGACCCAGTACTTC
>TRBV6-2/TRBV6-3|many|TRBD2|TRBJ2-4
CASSTGTSGIGKNIQYF
TGTGCCAGCAGCACCGGGACTAGCGGCATTGGCAAAAACATTCAGTACTTC
>TRBV6-5|.|TRBD1|TRBJ2-7
CASSYVGQGWREQYF
TGTGCCAGCAGTTACGTGGGACAGGGATGGCGCGAGCAGTACTTC
>TRBV6-2/TRBV6-3|many|TRBD2|TRBJ2-7
CASSYGLAGGHEQYF
TGTGCCAGCAGTTACGGGCTAGCGGGAGGCCACGAGCAGTACTTC
>TRBV6-2/TRBV6-3|many|TRBD1|TRBJ1-2
CASRDRANYGYTF
TGTGCCAGCCGGGACAGGGCTAACTATGGCTACACCTTC
>TRBV24-1|few|.|TRBJ2-7
CATSDGGEQYF
TGTGCCACCAGTGATGGGGGGGAGCAGTACTTC
>TRBV9|many|TRBD1|TRBJ2-2
CASSADRKHTGELFF
TGTGCCAGCAGCGCGGACAGGAAGCACACCGGGGAGCTGTTTTTT
>TRBV20-1|many|.|TRBJ2-7
CSASSWEPSSYEQYF
TGCAGTGCTAGTTCGTGGGAGCCCAGCTCCTACGAGCAGTACTTC
>TRBV6-4|many|TRBD2|TRBJ2-7
CASTVRTSGGHRSYEQYF
TGTGCCAGCACCGTAAGGACTAGCGGGGGACACCGCTCCTACGAGCAGTACTTC
>TRBV30|many|.|TRBJ2-4
CAWSPSLLTKNIQYF
TGTGCCTGGAGTCCTTCTTTACTGACCAAAAACATTCAGTACTTC
>TRBV6-1|many|TRBD1|TRBJ1-1
CASSDGTGANTEAFF
TGTGCCAGCAGCGATGGGACAGGGGCAAACACTGAAGCTTTCTTT
>TRBV7-8|.|.|TRBJ2-5
CASSLASGSLYF
TGTGCCAGCAGCTTAGCATCCGGGAGTCTATACTTC
>TRBV20-1|many|.|TRBJ1-1
CSARTDSNTEAFF
TGCAGTGCCCGGACGGATTCGAACACTGAAGCTTTCTTT
>TRBV5-4|.|.|TRBJ2-5
CASTDSRETQYF
TGTGCCAGCACCGATTCCCGGGAGACCCAGTACTTC
>TRBV6-2/TRBV6-3|.|.|TRBJ2-7
CASTWAASYEQYF
TGTGCCAGCACCTGGGCGGCTTCCTACGAGCAGTACTTC
>TRBV6-1|many|.|TRBJ1-1
CASATLLNTEAFF
TGTGCCAGCGCGACCCTCCTGAACACTGAAGCTTTCTTT
>TRBV12-3/TRBV12-4|.|.|TRBJ1-1
CASSLGLTASSEAFF
TGTGCCAGCAGTTTGGGATTGACCGCCTCTTCGGAAGCTTTCTTT
>TRBV27|.|TRBD1|TRBJ2-7
CASSLGTGTFEQYF
TGTGCCAGCAGTTTGGGGACAGGGACTTTCGAGCAGTACTTC
>TRBV12-3/TRBV12-4|few|.|TRBJ2-7
CASSRGMVGYEQYF
TGTGCCAGCAGTAGGGGAATGGTGGGGTACGAGCAGTATTTC
>TRBV6-2/TRBV6-3|many|.|TRBJ2-7
CASGPPINTYEQYF
TGTGCCAGCGGCCCCCCAATCAACACCTACGAGCAGTACTTC
>TRBV5-1|many|TRBD2|TRBJ2-7
CASSLQGLAGESRYEQYF
TGCGCCAGCAGCCTCCAGGGACTAGCGGGAGAGTCCCGCTACGAGCAGTACTTC
>TRBV7-2|.|TRBD2|TRBJ2-7
CASSRYPSGRYEQYF
TGTGCCAGCAGCCGATACCCTAGCGGACGCTACGAGCAGTACTTC
>TRBV14|many|.|TRBJ1-5
CANYKQGFLRGNQPQHF
TGTGCCAACTATAAGCAGGGCTTTTTGAGGGGCAATCAGCCCCAGCATTTT
>TRBV6-2/TRBV6-3|.|.|TRBJ1-2
CASRSHTPQGGYGYTF
TGTGCCAGCAGGTCACACACCCCACAGGGCGGGTATGGCTACACCTTC
>TRBV2|.|.|TRBJ2-5
CASSPGPWETQYF
TGTGCCAGCAGCCCGGGACCGTGGGAGACCCAGTACTTC
>TRBV11-2|many|TRBD2|TRBJ2-5
CASTPLAGILKETQYF
TGTGCCAGCACCCCACTAGCGGGGATCCTAAAAGAGACCCAGTACTTC
>TRBV5-6|many|.|TRBJ2-4
CASTFMDAILAKNIQYF
TGTGCCAGCACCTTCATGGACGCGATTCTAGCCAAAAACATTCAGTACTTC
>TRBV15|.|TRBD1|TRBJ2-7
CATSRDRQGAHEQYF
TGTGCCACCAGCAGAGATCGGCAGGGGGCCCACGAGCAGTACTTC
>TRBV6-5|few|.|TRBJ1-2
CASSYSSAGPSYGYTF
TGTGCCAGCAGTTACTCCTCCGCAGGGCCTAGCTATGGCTACACCTTC
>TRBV12-3/TRBV12-4|many|TRBD2|TRBJ2-7
CASSLGTSGFYEQYF
TGTGCCAGCAGTCTTGGGACTAGCGGGTTCTACGAGCAGTACTTC
>TRBV20-1|.|.|TRBJ2-5
CSAELQETQYF
TGCAGTGCCGAGCTCCAAGAGACCCAGTACTTC
>TRBV6-4|many|.|TRBJ2-2
CVSRRRSTGFEGTGELFF
TGTGTCAGCAGGCGTCGATCAACAGGTTTTGAGGGCACCGGGGAGCTGTTTTTT
>TRBV11-2|.|.|TRBJ2-7
CASSLDRLAGEQYF
TGTGCCAGCAGCTTAGATAGGCTAGCAGGCGAGCAGTACTTC
>TRBV30|many|TRBD1|TRBJ2-7
CAWSVRTGVEQYF
TGTGCCTGGAGTGTAAGGACAGGGGTAGAGCAGTACTTC
>TRBV6-1|many|.|TRBJ2-7
CASSERLWARNEQYF
TGTGCCAGCAGTGAACGTCTCTGGGCCCGGAACGAGCAGTACTTC
>TRBV9|.|.|TRBJ2-2
CASSVSGTLSGELFF
TGTGCCAGCAGCGTTTCCGGGACTCTCTCCGGGGAGCTGTTTTTT
>TRBV6-1|.|.|TRBJ1-2
CASSPGKTGYGYTF
TGTGCCAGCAGCCCCGGGAAGACGGGTTATGGCTACACCTTC
>TRBV5-1|many|.|TRBJ2-7
CASSYSQDLEQYF
TGCGCCAGCAGCTATTCACAGGACCTGGAGCAGTACTTC
>TRBV6-1|many|.|TRBJ1-2
CASTSGEVGYIF
TGTGCCAGCACCTCAGGGGAGGTTGGCTACATCTTC
>TRBV24-1|.|.|TRBJ1-2
CATSAPGFYYGYTF
TGTGCCACCAGTGCCCCGGGGTTCTACTATGGCTACACCTTC
>TRBV12-3/TRBV12-4|many|.|TRBJ1-2
CASSLRVTGIYGYTF
TGTGCCAGCAGTTTACGGGTAACAGGGATCTATGGCTACACCTTC
>TRBV6-5|many|.|TRBJ1-6
CASRTSEGVWEYNSPLHF
TGTGCCAGCAGAACATCGGAGGGGGTATGGGAATATAATTCACCCCTCCACTTT
>TRBV4-2|many|.|TRBJ1-1
CASSPGSGGWVTEAFF
TGTGCCAGCAGCCCTGGTTCCGGGGGCTGGGTCACTGAAGCTTTCTTT
>TRBV6-2/TRBV6-3|few|.|TRBJ2-5
CASKPAEETQYF
TGTGCCAGCAAACCAGCGGAAGAGACCCAGTACTTC
>TRBV6-1|many|.|TRBJ2-7
CASSQNGGDREGYEQYF
TGTGCCAGCAGTCAAAACGGGGGGGACAGAGAAGGCTACGAGCAGTACTTC